This TCR beta chain was obtained from a study of T cells in Graves' hyperthyroidism and ophthalmopathy. Researchers amplified the TCR beta CDR3 regions from RNA transcripts. The HTBI primer set was used in a first-round RT-PCR of the TCR CDR3. TCRdb reprocessed the multiplex PCR reads with MiXCR, giving one entry per CDR3 protein. This sample has some 570,000 distinct CDR3 sequences, with 15% to 20% found just once. J gave up 4 bases and V 8 bases, and 14 bases lay outside the gene matches. The CDR3 consists of 16 residues. This clonotype was seen ten or more times. Its specificity is not known. Findings of the study overall: Appearing also in blood were most of the thyroid clonotypes expanded above 0.001.

The TCR sequence derives from a woman younger than 30 with Graves' ophthalmopathy. The V gene is TRBV12-3 or TRBV12-4, the J gene TRBJ1-5, with 7 bases aligning to TRBD1. Sequencing was done on a sample of blood. CDR3 protein: CASGTRQGVGNQPQHF. CDR3 sequence (DNA): TGTGCCAGCGGAACTCGACAGGGAGTAGGGAATCAGCCCCAGCATTTT.